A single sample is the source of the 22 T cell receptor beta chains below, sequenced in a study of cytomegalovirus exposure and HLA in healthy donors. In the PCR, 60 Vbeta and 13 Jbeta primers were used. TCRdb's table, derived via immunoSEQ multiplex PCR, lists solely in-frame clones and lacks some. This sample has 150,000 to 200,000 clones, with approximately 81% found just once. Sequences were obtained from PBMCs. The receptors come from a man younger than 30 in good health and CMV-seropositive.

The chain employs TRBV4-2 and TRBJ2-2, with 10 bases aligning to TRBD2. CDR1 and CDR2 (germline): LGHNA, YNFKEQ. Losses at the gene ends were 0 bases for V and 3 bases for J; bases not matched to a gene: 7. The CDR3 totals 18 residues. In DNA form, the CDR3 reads TGTGCCAGCAGCCAAGATAAGCGGGGGGGCCCCCACACCGGGGAGCTGTTTTTT. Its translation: CASSQDKRGGPHTGELFF.

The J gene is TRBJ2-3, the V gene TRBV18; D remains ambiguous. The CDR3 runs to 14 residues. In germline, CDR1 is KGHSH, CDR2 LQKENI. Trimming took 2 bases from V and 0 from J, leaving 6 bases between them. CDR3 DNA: TGTGCCAGCTCACCAGAGGCGAGCACAGATACGCAGTATTTT. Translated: CASSPEASTDTQYF. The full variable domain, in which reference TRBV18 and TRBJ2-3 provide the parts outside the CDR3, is NAGVMQNPRHLVRRRGQEARLRCSPMKGHSHVYWYRQLPEEGLKFMVYLQKENIIDESGMPKERFSAEFPKEGPSILRIQQVVRGDSAAYFCASSPEASTDTQYFGPGTRLTVL.

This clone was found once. The CDR3 protein is CASSLAPPLNEQFF. The DNA for the CDR3 is TGTGCCAGCAGCTTAGCGCCCCCACTCAATGAGCAGTTCTTC. This chain links TRBV7-8 with TRBJ2-1, with D uncertain. Germline V lookup: CDR1 SGHVS, CDR2 FQNEAQ. The CDR3 spans 14 residues. The V end was cut by 0 bases, the J end by 6 bases, with 9 bases between.

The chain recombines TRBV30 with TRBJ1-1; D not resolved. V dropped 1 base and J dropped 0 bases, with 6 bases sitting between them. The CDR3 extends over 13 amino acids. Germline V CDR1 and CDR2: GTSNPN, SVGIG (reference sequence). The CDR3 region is CAWSGRLNTEAFF. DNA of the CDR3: TGTGCCTGGAGTGGCAGGCTGAACACTGAAGCTTTCTTT.

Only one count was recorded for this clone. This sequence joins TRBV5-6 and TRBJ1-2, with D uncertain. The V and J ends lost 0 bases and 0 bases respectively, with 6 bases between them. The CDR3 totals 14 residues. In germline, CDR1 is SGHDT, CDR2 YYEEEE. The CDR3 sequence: CASSLDTSNYGYTF. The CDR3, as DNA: TGTGCCAGCAGCTTGGACACCTCTAACTATGGCTACACCTTC.

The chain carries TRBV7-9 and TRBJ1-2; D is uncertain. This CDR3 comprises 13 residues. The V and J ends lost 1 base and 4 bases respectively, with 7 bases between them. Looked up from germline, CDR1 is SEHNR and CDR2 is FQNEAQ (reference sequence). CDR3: CASSLDSLYGYTF. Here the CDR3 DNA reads TGTGCCAGCAGCTTAGACAGCCTCTATGGCTACACCTTC.

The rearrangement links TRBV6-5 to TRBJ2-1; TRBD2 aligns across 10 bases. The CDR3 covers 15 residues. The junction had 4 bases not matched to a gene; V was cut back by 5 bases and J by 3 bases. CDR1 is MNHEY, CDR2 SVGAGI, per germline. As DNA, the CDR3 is TGTGCCAGCAGTCCTACTAGCGGGGACTACAATGAGCAGTTCTTC. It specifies CASSPTSGDYNEQFF.

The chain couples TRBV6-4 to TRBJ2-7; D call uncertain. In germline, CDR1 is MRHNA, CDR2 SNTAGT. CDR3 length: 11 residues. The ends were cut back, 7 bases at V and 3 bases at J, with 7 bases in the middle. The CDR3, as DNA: TGTGCCAGCATACGGGTCTACGAGCAGTACTTC. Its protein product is CASIRVYEQYF.

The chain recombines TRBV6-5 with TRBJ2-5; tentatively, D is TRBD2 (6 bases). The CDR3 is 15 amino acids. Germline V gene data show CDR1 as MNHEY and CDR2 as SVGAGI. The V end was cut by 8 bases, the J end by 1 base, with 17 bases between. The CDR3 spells CASASVLALQETQYF. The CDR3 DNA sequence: TGTGCCAGCGCTTCAGTGCTAGCGCTCCAAGAGACCCAGTACTTC.

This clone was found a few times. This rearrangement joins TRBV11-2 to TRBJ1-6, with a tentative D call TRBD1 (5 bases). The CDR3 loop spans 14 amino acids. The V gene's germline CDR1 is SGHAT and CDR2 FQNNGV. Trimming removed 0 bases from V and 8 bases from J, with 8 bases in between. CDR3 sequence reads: CASSLDWGDSPLHF. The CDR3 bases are TGTGCCAGCAGCTTAGATTGGGGGGATTCACCCCTCCACTTT.

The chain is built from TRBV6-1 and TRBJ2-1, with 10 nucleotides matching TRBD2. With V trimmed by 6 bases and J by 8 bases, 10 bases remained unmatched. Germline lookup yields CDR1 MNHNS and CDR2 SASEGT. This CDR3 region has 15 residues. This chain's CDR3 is CASSAGKRGGDEQFF. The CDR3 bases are TGTGCCAGCAGCGCCGGAAAGCGGGGGGGCGATGAGCAGTTCTTC.

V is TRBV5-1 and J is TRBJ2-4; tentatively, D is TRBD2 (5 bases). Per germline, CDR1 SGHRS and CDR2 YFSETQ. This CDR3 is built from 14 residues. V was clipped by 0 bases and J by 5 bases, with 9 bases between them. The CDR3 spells CASSLGRLQNIQYF. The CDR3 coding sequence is TGCGCCAGCAGCTTGGGAAGACTACAAAACATTCAGTACTTC.

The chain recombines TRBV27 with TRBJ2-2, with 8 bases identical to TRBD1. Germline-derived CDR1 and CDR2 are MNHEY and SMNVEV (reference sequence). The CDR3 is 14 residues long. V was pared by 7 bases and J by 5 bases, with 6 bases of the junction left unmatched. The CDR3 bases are TGTGCCAGCACATCGACAGGGGAAACCGGGGAGCTGTTTTTT. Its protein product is CASTSTGETGELFF.

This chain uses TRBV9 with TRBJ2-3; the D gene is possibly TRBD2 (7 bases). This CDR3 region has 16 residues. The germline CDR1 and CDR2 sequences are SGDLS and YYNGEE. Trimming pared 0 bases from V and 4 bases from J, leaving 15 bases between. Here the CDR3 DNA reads TGTGCCAGCAGCGTAGGACGTGGGGGGGCCCCAGATACGCAGTATTTT. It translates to CASSVGRGGAPDTQYF.

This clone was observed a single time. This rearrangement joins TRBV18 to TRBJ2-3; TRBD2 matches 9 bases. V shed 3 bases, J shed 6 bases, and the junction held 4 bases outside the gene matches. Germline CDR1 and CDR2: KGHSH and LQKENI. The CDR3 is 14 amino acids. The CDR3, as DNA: TGTGCCAGCTCACCCCTAGCGGGGAGGGATACGCAGTATTTT. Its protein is CASSPLAGRDTQYF.

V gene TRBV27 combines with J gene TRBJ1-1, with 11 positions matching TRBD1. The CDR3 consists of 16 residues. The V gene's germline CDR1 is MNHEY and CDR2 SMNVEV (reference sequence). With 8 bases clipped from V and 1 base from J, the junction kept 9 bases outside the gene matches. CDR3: CASGDGTGGRNTEAFF. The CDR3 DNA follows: TGTGCCAGCGGGGATGGGACAGGGGGTCGGAACACTGAAGCTTTCTTT.

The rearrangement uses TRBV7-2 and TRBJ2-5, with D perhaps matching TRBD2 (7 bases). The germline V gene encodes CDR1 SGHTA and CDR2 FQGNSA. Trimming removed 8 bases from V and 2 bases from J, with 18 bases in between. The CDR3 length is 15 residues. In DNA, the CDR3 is TGTGCCAGCCGATCTGGAGGGGGGGTACAAGAGACCCAGTACTTC. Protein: CASRSGGGVQETQYF.

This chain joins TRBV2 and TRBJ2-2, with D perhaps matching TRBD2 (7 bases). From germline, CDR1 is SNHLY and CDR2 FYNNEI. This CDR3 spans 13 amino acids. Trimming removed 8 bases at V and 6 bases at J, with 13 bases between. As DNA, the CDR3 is TGTGCCAGCGCCAGGGGAGGGGCCGGGGAGCTGTTTTTT. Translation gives CASARGGAGELFF.

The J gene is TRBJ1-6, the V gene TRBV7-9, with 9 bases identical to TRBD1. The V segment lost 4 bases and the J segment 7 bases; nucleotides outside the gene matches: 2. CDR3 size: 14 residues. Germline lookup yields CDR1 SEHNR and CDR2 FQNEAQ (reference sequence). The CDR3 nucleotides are TGTGCCAGCAGCTCCGGGACAGGGAATTCACCCCTCCACTTT. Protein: CASSSGTGNSPLHF.

Written as DNA, the CDR3 is TGTGCCAGCACCTCCGCCAGGGCCACTGAAGCTTTCTTT. This codes for CASTSARATEAFF. V usage is TRBV28 and J usage is TRBJ1-1; a possible D gene is TRBD1 (5 bases). The V gene's germline CDR1 is MDHEN and CDR2 SYDVKM. The CDR3 totals 13 residues. V shed 7 bases and J shed 4 bases, with 13 bases lying between them.

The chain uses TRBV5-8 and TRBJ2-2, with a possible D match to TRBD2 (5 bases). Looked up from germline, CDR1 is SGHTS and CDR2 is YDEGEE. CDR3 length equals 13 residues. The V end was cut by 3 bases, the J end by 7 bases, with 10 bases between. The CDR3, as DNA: TGTGCCAGCAGCTCGCTGGCGGGCGGGGAGCTGTTTTTT. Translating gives CASSSLAGGELFF.

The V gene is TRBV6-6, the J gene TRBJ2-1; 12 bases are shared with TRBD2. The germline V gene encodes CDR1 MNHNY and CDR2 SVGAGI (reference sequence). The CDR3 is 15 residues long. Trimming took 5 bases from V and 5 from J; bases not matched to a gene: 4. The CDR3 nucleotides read TGTGCCAGCAGTAGACTAGCGGGGGATAACAATGAGCAGTTCTTC. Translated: CASSRLAGDNNEQFF.